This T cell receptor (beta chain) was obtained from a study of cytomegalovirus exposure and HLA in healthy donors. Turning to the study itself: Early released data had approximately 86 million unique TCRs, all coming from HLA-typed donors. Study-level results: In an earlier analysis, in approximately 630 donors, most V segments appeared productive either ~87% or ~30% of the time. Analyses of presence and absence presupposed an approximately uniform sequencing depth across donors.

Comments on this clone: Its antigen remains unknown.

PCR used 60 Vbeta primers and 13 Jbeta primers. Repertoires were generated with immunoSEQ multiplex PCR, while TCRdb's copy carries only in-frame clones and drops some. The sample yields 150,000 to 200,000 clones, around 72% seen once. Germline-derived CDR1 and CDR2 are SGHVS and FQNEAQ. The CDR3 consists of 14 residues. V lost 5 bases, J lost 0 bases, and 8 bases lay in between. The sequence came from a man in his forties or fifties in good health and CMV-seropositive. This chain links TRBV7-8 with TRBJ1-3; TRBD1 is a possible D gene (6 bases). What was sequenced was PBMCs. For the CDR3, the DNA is TGTGCCAGCAGCGCACAGGGCTCTGGAAACACCATATATTTT. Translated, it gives CASSAQGSGNTIYF.